The 6 T cell receptor beta chains below were found in one sample sequenced in a study of graft-versus-host responses after intestinal transplantation. No cognate antigen is known for these TCRs. Assay: immunoSEQ multiplex PCR; the TCRdb copy retains only in-frame clones and omits some. The sample yields under 75,000 clones, about 90% seen once. This sample comprised unstimulated CD8+ T cells sorted from spleen or lymph node cells, obtained before transplant. All receptors derive from a human donor who was the organ donor for an intestinal transplant.

The rearrangement links TRBV6-1 to TRBJ1-2, with D possibly being TRBD1 (6 bases). The V end lost 1 base, the J end lost 2 bases, and 14 bases lay between the germline ends. The CDR3 contains 16 residues. The germline V gene encodes CDR1 MNHNS and CDR2 SASEGT. The CDR3 DNA sequence: TGTGCCAGCAGTGAAGTGGCAGGGGTGTTAAACTATGGCTACACCTTC. Translated, it gives CASSEVAGVLNYGYTF.

The genes are TRBV7-9 and TRBJ2-3, with D possibly matching TRBD1 (6 bases). Trimming pared 1 base from V and 1 base from J, leaving 9 bases between. The CDR3 consists of 15 residues. Germline CDR1 SEHNR, CDR2 FQNEAQ (reference sequence). The CDR3 region has the DNA TGTGCCAGCAGCTTAGTGGACAGAGGCACAGATACGCAGTATTTT. Encoded protein: CASSLVDRGTDTQYF. The complete variable domain, with remaining parts taken from reference TRBV7-9 and TRBJ2-3, reads DTGVSQNPRHKITKRGQNVTFRCDPISEHNRLYWYRQTLGQGPEFLTYFQNEAQLEKSRLLSDRFSAERPKGSFSTLEIQRTEQGDSAMYLCASSLVDRGTDTQYFGPGTRLTVL.

The chain joins TRBV7-6 to TRBJ1-4; the match to TRBD1 covers 10 bases. This CDR3 region has 17 residues. Germline CDR1 reads SGHVS; CDR2 reads FNYEAQ. Trimming took 5 bases from V and 6 from J; bases not matched to a gene: 12. The CDR3 here is CASSPGTGASVDEKLFF. The CDR3 DNA is TGTGCCAGCAGCCCCGGGACAGGGGCCTCCGTTGATGAAAAACTGTTTTTT.

The chain is built from TRBV15 and TRBJ2-5; 7 bases agree with TRBD1. V shed 1 base, J shed 2 bases, and the junction held 4 bases outside the gene matches. The germline gives CDR1 LNHNV, CDR2 YYDKDF (reference sequence). The CDR3 runs 15 residues. CDR3 sequence reads: CATSRVGTEQETQYF. Here the CDR3 DNA reads TGTGCCACCAGCAGAGTAGGGACAGAACAAGAGACCCAGTACTTC.

This clone has only one observation. The chain recombines TRBV7-8 with TRBJ1-2; 8 bases line up with TRBD1. Germline-derived CDR1 and CDR2 are SGHVS and FQNEAQ. J was trimmed by 6 bases and V by 4 bases; bases with no gene match: 10. There are 15 residues in the CDR3. In DNA form, the CDR3 reads TGTGCCAGCAGCTCAACGACAGGGGAGACAGATGGCTACACCTTC. The encoded protein is CASSSTTGETDGYTF.

The chain is built from TRBV6-5 and TRBJ1-1, with D unclear. The CDR3 sequence is 15 residues long. With 4 bases removed from V and 0 bases from J, the gap between germline ends came to 12 bases. Per germline, CDR1 MNHEY and CDR2 SVGAGI. The CDR3 spells CASSSPAGLNTEAFF. The CDR3 DNA reads as TGTGCCAGCAGTTCCCCCGCGGGTTTGAACACTGAAGCTTTCTTT.